The text below deals with one TCR beta chain. The source of the sample is a study of blood T cell repertoires in COVID-19. The wider study: Specimens from acute and convalescent COVID-19 originated in the United States, Italy and Spain. Sources were T cells, B-cell-depleted T cells, or PBMCs; the material itself was cDNA or gDNA.

Trimming cost V 3 bases and J 11 bases, with 16 bases left between them. The CDR3 sequence is 13 residues long. Germline assignment: CDR1 SGHAT and CDR2 FQNNGV. Per the original data handling: Reference gene primer amplification gave nucleated cell count estimates. Assay used: immunoSEQ multiplex PCR; TCRdb lists only in-frame clones, some missing. D and trimming come from the DNA, and the V and J calls and clone size come from that table. The sample includes 21,000 or so clones, nearly 90% of them seen just once. Sequenced input: peripheral blood. The receptor was isolated from a human donor in a cohort sampled during active COVID-19. The donor label of this sample is uncertain. This rearrangement joins TRBV11-2 to TRBJ1-2, with D uncertain. CDR3 in amino acids: CASSFLRFVEYTF. Written as DNA, the CDR3 is TGTGCCAGCAGCTTCCTTCGGTTTGTAGAGTACACCTTC.